The present T cell receptor beta chain was sequenced within a study of CD8+CD57+ T cells in acquired aplastic anemia. Study overall: The mean DNA yield obtained from sorted CD4+ and CD8+ cells came to approximately 3 ug.

V was cut by 5 bases and J by 0 bases, with 10 bases left in between. There are 16 residues in the CDR3. Germline CDR1 KGHDR, CDR2 SFDVKD. Genomic DNA templated the TCR beta VDJ and CDR3 profiling. TCRdb reanalysed the reads using MiXCR and keeps one entry per CDR3 protein. The repertoire holds around 150,000 distinct CDR3 sequences, with 47% as singletons. Before being chosen for sequencing, patients had shown CD8+CD57+ cell expansion by flow cytometry. All patients had severe acquired aplastic anemia. Sequenced sample: sorted CD4+, CD8+, or CD8+CD57+ T cells (not recorded which) from PBMCs. The origin of this receptor is a human donor with aplastic anemia. This chain links TRBV24-1 with TRBJ2-6; unclear D gene. CDR3 in amino acids: CATSGLSSSGANVLTF. The CDR3 DNA sequence: TGTGCCACCAGTGGCTTAAGTAGCTCTGGGGCCAACGTCCTGACTTTC.